These 9 T cell receptor beta chains share one sample of origin, sequenced in a study of shared clonotypes between healthy human individuals (TCRdb year 2020). Receptors were amplified or captured by the immunoSEQ multiplex PCR assay. TCRdb re-hosts the immuneACCESS table, in-frame sequences only. Its copies lack some clones; in the studies checked, an unresolved V gene accounts for under half of them, and the cause for the rest is not known. This sample comprises 450,000 to 500,000 clones, about 84% of them detected only once. The ten largest clones represent approximately 12% of the sample. Sequenced sample: PBMCs. The receptors were sampled from a middle-aged woman in good health. Some clones in this sample may be carry-over from other donors' samples.

This rearrangement joins TRBV2 to TRBJ2-3, with TRBD2 identical over 10 bases. V was pared by 8 bases and J by 0 bases, with 11 bases of the junction left unmatched. The CDR3 contains 17 residues. CDR1 and CDR2 (germline): SNHLY, FYNNEI. CDR3 bases: TGTGCCAGCCCACCCTGGACTAGCGGAAATAGCACAGATACGCAGTATTTT. Translating gives CASPPWTSGNSTDTQYF.

The chain recombines TRBV12-1 with TRBJ1-5. TRBV12-1 is annotated as a pseudogene. The CDR3 consists of 13 residues. The CDR3 DNA reads as TGTGCCAGCGGGTCGGCTCCGGCCCAGCCCCAGCATTTT. Protein sequence: CASGSAPAQPQHF.

This rearrangement joins TRBV11-2 to TRBJ2-1; D is tentatively TRBD1 or TRBD2 (5 bases each). CDR1 is SGHAT and CDR2 is FQNNGV in the germline V gene. Trimming removed 5 bases from V and 4 bases from J, with 9 bases in between. The length of the CDR3 is 13 residues. CDR3 sequence reads: CASSRGRYNEQFF. CDR3 sequence (DNA): TGTGCCAGCAGCAGGGGACGATACAATGAGCAGTTCTTC.

As DNA, the CDR3 is TGTGCCAGCAGTTACACTTTCGGGACAGGGGACTACGAGCAGTACTTC. This sequence encodes CASSYTFGTGDYEQYF. V is TRBV28 and J is TRBJ2-7; 10 nucleotides match TRBD1. This CDR3 comprises 16 residues. Looked up from germline, CDR1 is MDHEN and CDR2 is SYDVKM. With 4 bases clipped from V and 3 bases from J, the junction kept 9 bases outside the gene matches.

The chain combines TRBV9 with TRBJ2-4; no definite D call. V gave up 0 bases and J gave up 1 base, with 11 bases separating them. Per germline, CDR1 SGDLS and CDR2 YYNGEE. The CDR3 sequence is 16 residues long. The CDR3 reads CASSVATPLAKNIQYF. Written as DNA, the CDR3 is TGTGCCAGCAGCGTAGCGACCCCCCTGGCCAAAAACATTCAGTACTTC. The complete variable domain, with remaining parts taken from reference TRBV9 and TRBJ2-4, reads DSGVTQTPKHLITATGQRVTLRCSPRSGDLSVYWYQQSLDQGLQFLIQYYNGEERAKGNILERFSAQQFPDLHSELNLSSLELGDSALYFCASSVATPLAKNIQYFGAGTRLSVL.

CDR3 sequence (DNA): TGTGCCAGCAGTCCCCAGGCAGGGGGTGTTCAGCCCCAGCATTTT. This codes for CASSPQAGGVQPQHF. This chain connects TRBV6-5 to TRBJ1-5; 7 bases align to TRBD1. With V trimmed by 5 bases and J by 6 bases, 10 bases remained unmatched. Germline V lookup: CDR1 MNHEY, CDR2 SVGAGI. The CDR3 has 15 residues.

A word on this clone: A read error may be the cause here, since a much bigger clone is one base away. This chain connects TRBV2 to TRBJ2-1; TRBD2 matches at 7 bases. CDR1 is SNHLY, CDR2 FYNNEI, per germline. The trim removed 3 bases at V and 5 bases at J, leaving 13 bases unmatched. There are 17 residues in the CDR3. The CDR3: CASSEGGEGGPDNEQFF. In DNA, the CDR3 is TGTGCCAGCAGTGAGGGGGGAGAGGGAGGGCCGGACAATGAGCAGTTCTTC.

This clone occurred once. A far larger clone lies a single base away; this is likely a read error. V is TRBV2 and J is TRBJ2-7; D may match TRBD1 or TRBD2 (5 bases each). The CDR3 extends over 12 amino acids. Trimming cost V 10 bases and J 4 bases, with 14 bases left between them. The germline gives CDR1 SNHLY, CDR2 FYNNEI. The CDR3 spells CAISRDPYEQYF. For the CDR3, the DNA is TGTGCCATCAGCAGGGACCCATACGAGCAGTACTTC.

In regard to this clone: A far larger clone is a single base away, which makes a read error likely. The chain employs TRBV10-2 and TRBJ1-2; D may be TRBD1 (5 bases). Germline CDR1 reads WSHSY; CDR2 reads SAAADI. Deletions cut 2 bases from V and 10 bases from J, with 20 bases between. CDR3 length equals 15 residues. The CDR3 sequence is CASSEGHGLSRLYTF. In DNA form, the CDR3 reads TGCGCCAGCAGTGAGGGACATGGGTTATCCAGACTCTACACCTTC.